This TCR beta chain was obtained from a study of T cell responses to AZD1222 COVID-19 vaccine. Whole-study results and caveats: In a largely white British group with more females than males, clonal diversity was possibly underestimated. Vaccine-associated CD4 TCRs ranged over spike, dominating at 160-218 and 743-854.

Samples with a second dose at about 4 or about 12 weeks were pooled together. Germline V gene sequence: CDR1 LGHNA, CDR2 YSLEER. This CDR3 is built from 18 residues. Trimming removed 0 bases at V and 5 bases at J, with 22 bases between. Points on this clone: Antigen specificity is unknown.

Some clones are missing from TCRdb's copy, which holds only in-frame ones; the method was immunoSEQ multiplex PCR. The sample shows fewer than 200,000 clones, 80% to 90% of them seen only once. The sequence was collected from an adult who received the AZD1222 COVID-19 vaccine. The source material was peripheral blood, sampled 28 days after the second AZD1222 dose. The V call is TRBV4-3, the J call TRBJ1-1, with D possibly matching TRBD1 (5 bases). CDR3 residues: CASSQDLGGGWVKTEAFF. In nucleotides, the CDR3 is TGCGCCAGCAGCCAAGATCTTGGCGGGGGGTGGGTAAAAACTGAAGCTTTCTTT.